This T cell receptor beta chain was found in a study of spatial heterogeneity in lung cancer. Worth noting for this clonotype: This beta chain is a stray read from a library made for alpha chains; its abundance is not meaningful.

The CDR3 consists of 15 residues. Germline V gene lookup returns CDR1 ENHRY and CDR2 SYGVKD. The V gene end was trimmed by 7 bases and the J gene end by 9 bases; junction bases not matched to a gene: 10. TCRdb re-called the 5' RACE reads through MiXCR, storing one row per CDR3 protein. The data hold some 1,900 distinct CDR3 sequences, with roughly an eighth observed a single time. Time point indicated: sample taken at primary tumor resection. The study sequenced unsorted whole RNA from tumor, nontumor lung or frozen PBMC. The J gene is TRBJ2-1, the V gene TRBV10-3; 12 nucleotides agree with TRBD2. This receptor was identified in a male donor with early-stage non-small cell lung cancer. The specimen comprised normal lung tissue next to the tumor, sampled at surgery. Here the CDR3 reads CAITMTSGSGGEQFF. In nucleotides, the CDR3 is TGTGCCATCACCATGACTAGCGGGAGCGGCGGTGAGCAGTTCTTC.